What follows are 20 T cell receptor beta chains derived from one specimen sequenced in a study of blood T cell repertoires in COVID-19. The data were produced by immunoSEQ multiplex PCR, yet TCRdb's version contains in-frame clones alone and is incomplete. The sample includes around 340,000 clones, 86% of them seen just once. Sequenced: PBMCs or T cells enriched from blood (not recorded which). All receptors come from a woman in her thirties or forties with acute COVID-19.

This chain joins TRBV6-5 and TRBJ1-4; maybe TRBD1 (5 bases). V gave up 6 bases and J gave up 0 bases, with 8 bases separating them. Germline values: CDR1 MNHEY, CDR2 SVGAGI. There are 14 residues in the CDR3. The CDR3, as DNA: TGTGCCAGCAGCTGGGGGGCAACTAATGAAAAACTGTTTTTT. This codes for CASSWGATNEKLFF.

This clone has only a few counts. V usage is TRBV19 and J usage is TRBJ1-5; tentative D call: TRBD1 (6 bases). Germline CDR1 is LNHDA and CDR2 is SQIVND (reference sequence). The V gene lost 3 bases and the J gene lost 3 bases, with 12 bases spanning the gap. This CDR3 region has 15 residues. The CDR3 is CASSILPGDNQPQHF. CDR3 DNA: TGTGCCAGTAGTATTCTTCCAGGGGACAATCAGCCCCAGCATTTT.

CDR3 nucleotide sequence: TGTGCCAGCAGTTTGCGGACAGGAATTAAATCCGCCATTAATCAGCCCCAGCATTTT. Its protein product is CASSLRTGIKSAINQPQHF. This chain joins TRBV28 and TRBJ1-5, with TRBD1 matching 7 bases. The length of the CDR3 is 19 residues. V lost 3 bases, J lost 4 bases, and 18 bases stayed unmatched. Germline V gives CDR1 MDHEN, CDR2 SYDVKM.

The chain employs TRBV6-6 and TRBJ2-7; 9 positions agree with TRBD1. Germline V gene sequence: CDR1 MNHNY, CDR2 SVGAGI (reference sequence). J was trimmed by 0 bases and V by 5 bases; bases with no gene match: 11. The CDR3 is 17 amino acids. In nucleotides, the CDR3 is TGTGCCAGCAGTCCAACAGGGGGCCCAACTCTCTCCTACGAGCAGTACTTC. Translation gives CASSPTGGPTLSYEQYF.

This chain connects TRBV19 to TRBJ1-1, with 9 bases lining up with TRBD1. The length of the CDR3 is 14 residues. Germline V gene sequence: CDR1 LNHDA, CDR2 SQIVND (reference sequence). The V gene end was trimmed by 8 bases and the J gene end by 7 bases; junction bases not matched to a gene: 11. The CDR3 protein is CASSPGQGQNEAFF. CDR3 nucleotide sequence: TGTGCCAGTTCACCGGGACAGGGCCAAAATGAAGCTTTCTTT.

This clone was recorded once. The rearrangement links TRBV5-1 to TRBJ1-1; TRBD1 aligns across 9 bases. The germline V gene encodes CDR1 SGHRS and CDR2 YFSETQ. The CDR3 loop spans 11 amino acids. Trimming cost V 4 bases and J 11 bases; bases outside gene matches: 3. The CDR3 nucleotides are TGCGCCAGCAGCGGGGACAGGGCTGCTTTCTTT. It encodes CASSGDRAAFF.

The V and J genes are TRBV9 and TRBJ2-7, with a possible D match to TRBD2 (5 bases). V was shortened by 1 base and J by 2 bases, with 10 bases between the two germline ends. Germline V gene sequence: CDR1 SGDLS, CDR2 YYNGEE. There are 14 residues in the CDR3. CDR3 sequence reads: CASSVTWRAYEQYF. The DNA for the CDR3 is TGTGCCAGCAGCGTAACATGGCGGGCCTACGAGCAGTACTTC.

A remark on this clone: The junction differs from germline at one of its ends, possibly a read error. The rearrangement links TRBV3-1 (or the pseudogene TRBV3-2) to TRBJ2-3; 9 bases line up with TRBD2. Germline V gives CDR1 LGHDT, CDR2 YNNKEL (reference sequence). The CDR3 consists of 13 residues. The CDR3 loop is CACRLAGTDTQYF. The CDR3 nucleotides are TGTGCCTGCAGACTAGCGGGCACAGATACGCAGTATTTT.

CDR3 amino acids: CSVAPMGGVGTEAFF. CDR3 in DNA: TGCAGCGTTGCCCCGATGGGAGGGGTTGGCACTGAAGCTTTCTTT. This chain joins TRBV29-1 and TRBJ1-1; D is perhaps TRBD1 (5 bases). The V gene's germline CDR1 is SQVTM and CDR2 ANQGSEA. The CDR3 consists of 15 residues. The germline V and J ends were trimmed by 4 bases and 4 bases, with 19 bases remaining between them.

This clone was counted a few times. This rearrangement joins TRBV25-1 to TRBJ1-1; 7 bases fit TRBD1. CDR1 and CDR2 from the germline V gene are MGHDK and SYGVNS. This CDR3 is 14 amino acids long. The V gene end was trimmed by 4 bases and the J gene end by 4 bases; junction bases not matched to a gene: 6. The CDR3 coding sequence is TGTGCCAGCAGTGGAAGGGGGCGGTCCACTGAAGCTTTCTTT. Its translation is CASSGRGRSTEAFF.

V is TRBV5-6 and J is TRBJ1-1, with D perhaps matching TRBD1 (5 bases). CDR3 length: 14 amino acids. CDR1 is SGHDT, CDR2 YYEEEE, per germline. V was shortened by 0 bases and J by 8 bases, with 14 bases between the two germline ends. DNA for the CDR3: TGTGCCAGCAGCTTGGATCGAGGAGCAGGGGAAGCTTTCTTT. Its protein is CASSLDRGAGEAFF.

The chain joins TRBV5-1 to TRBJ2-2; D unclear. The CDR3 sequence is 14 residues long. Trimming took 5 bases from V and 2 from J, leaving 10 bases between them. CDR1 and CDR2 from the germline V gene are SGHRS and YFSETQ. CDR3 nucleotides: TGCGCCAGCAGACCCAGCGCTAACACCGGGGAGCTGTTTTTT. This translates into CASRPSANTGELFF.

CDR3 nucleotide sequence: TGTGCCAGCAGCTTCGGACTGCGAATGAACACTGAAGCTTTCTTT. It yields the protein CASSFGLRMNTEAFF. The gene calls are TRBV7-9 and TRBJ1-1; D is ambiguous. Germline V gene sequence: CDR1 SEHNR, CDR2 FQNEAQ (reference sequence). Trimming took off 3 bases at V and 0 bases at J, with 11 bases between the two ends. The CDR3 is made up of 15 amino acids.

The chain has TRBV7-9 and TRBJ1-2; D is unclear. Per germline, CDR1 SEHNR and CDR2 FQNEAQ (reference sequence). This CDR3 contains 12 residues. V was trimmed by 2 bases and J by 6 bases, leaving 7 bases between them. CDR3 nucleotides: TGTGCCAGCAGCTTACAACAGAATGGCTACACCTTC. Translating gives CASSLQQNGYTF.

The chain employs TRBV5-4 and TRBJ1-2; no clear D. CDR3 length: 15 amino acids. Trimming took off 0 bases at V and 8 bases at J, with 17 bases between the two ends. Per germline, CDR1 SGHNT and CDR2 YYREEE (reference sequence). DNA of the CDR3: TGTGCCAGCAGCTTGGACGAGGGAATCCTCGAGGGCTACACCTTC. Residues: CASSLDEGILEGYTF.

This clone was seen once. The chain combines TRBV2 with TRBJ2-3; 8 bases fit TRBD1. V dropped 4 bases and J dropped 2; count of bases not matched to a gene: 11. Per the germline V gene, CDR1 is SNHLY and CDR2 is FYNNEI. This CDR3 contains 17 residues. CDR3 in DNA: TGTGCCAGCAGTGCCACTCGTAGGACAGGGAACACAGATACGCAGTATTTT. Its protein product is CASSATRRTGNTDTQYF.

This chain joins TRBV11-3 and TRBJ1-1; D is unclear. Trimming cost V 1 base and J 0 bases, with 6 bases left between them. This CDR3 has 14 amino acids. Germline values: CDR1 SGHNT, CDR2 YENEEA. The CDR3 bases are TGTGCCAGCAGCTTAGGAGGCTTGAACACTGAAGCTTTCTTT. Its protein product is CASSLGGLNTEAFF.

The chain has TRBV7-2 and TRBJ1-1; D is perhaps TRBD1 (5 bases). The V and J ends lost 1 base and 6 bases respectively, with 12 bases between them. CDR1 is SGHTA and CDR2 is FQGNSA in the germline V gene. There are 14 residues in the CDR3. For the CDR3, the DNA is TGTGCCAGCAGCTTAGACCCAGGGTTCGCTGAAGCTTTCTTT. Its protein is CASSLDPGFAEAFF.

This sequence joins TRBV28 and TRBJ2-3; 8 nucleotides agree with TRBD2. The ends lost 4 bases at V and 2 bases at J; junction bases unmatched: 5. Germline-derived CDR1 and CDR2 are MDHEN and SYDVKM. The CDR3 length is 15 residues. CDR3 nucleotides: TGTGCCAGCAGTTCTCCGGGACTAGTCACAGATACGCAGTATTTT. It specifies CASSSPGLVTDTQYF.

The CDR3, as DNA: TGTGCCAGCAGCAAAGACAGCCCCAACTATGGCTACACCTTC. It translates to CASSKDSPNYGYTF. The chain links TRBV7-9 to TRBJ1-2; TRBD1 is a possible D gene (5 bases). The CDR3 runs to 14 residues. The germline V gene has CDR1 SEHNR and CDR2 FQNEAQ (reference sequence). With 5 bases removed from V and 2 bases from J, the gap between germline ends came to 12 bases.